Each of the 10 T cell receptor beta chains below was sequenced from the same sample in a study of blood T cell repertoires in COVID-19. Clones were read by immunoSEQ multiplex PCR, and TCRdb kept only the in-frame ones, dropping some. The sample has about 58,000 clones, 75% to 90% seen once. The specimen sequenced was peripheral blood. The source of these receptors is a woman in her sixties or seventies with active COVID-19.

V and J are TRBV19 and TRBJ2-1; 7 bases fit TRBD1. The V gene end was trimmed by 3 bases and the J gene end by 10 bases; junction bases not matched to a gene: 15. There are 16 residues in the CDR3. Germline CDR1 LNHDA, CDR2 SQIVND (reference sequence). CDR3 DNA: TGTGCCAGTAGTATGACAGGGTATGGAGGCTTGCAAGAGCAGTTCTTC. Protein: CASSMTGYGGLQEQFF.

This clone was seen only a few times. DNA for the CDR3: TGTGCCAGCTCACGGACCGGGACTAGCGGGAGCAATGAGCAGTTCTTC. Encoded protein: CASSRTGTSGSNEQFF. This chain uses TRBV18 with TRBJ2-1, with 14 bases fitting TRBD2. The junction had 5 bases not matched to a gene; V was cut back by 4 bases and J by 6 bases. Per the germline V gene, CDR1 is KGHSH and CDR2 is LQKENI. The CDR3 has 16 amino acids.

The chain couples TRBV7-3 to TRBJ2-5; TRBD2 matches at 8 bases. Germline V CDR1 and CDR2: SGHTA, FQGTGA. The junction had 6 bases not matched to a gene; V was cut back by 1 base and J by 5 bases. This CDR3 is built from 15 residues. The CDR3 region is CASSLNSGGAETQYF. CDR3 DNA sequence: TGTGCCAGCAGCTTAAACTCGGGAGGGGCGGAGACCCAGTACTTC. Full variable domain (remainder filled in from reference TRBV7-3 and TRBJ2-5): GAGVSQTPSNKVTEKGKYVELRCDPISGHTALYWYRQSLGQGPEFLIYFQGTGAADDSGLPNDRFFAVRPEGSVSTLKIQRTERGDSAVYLCASSLNSGGAETQYFGPGTRLLVL.

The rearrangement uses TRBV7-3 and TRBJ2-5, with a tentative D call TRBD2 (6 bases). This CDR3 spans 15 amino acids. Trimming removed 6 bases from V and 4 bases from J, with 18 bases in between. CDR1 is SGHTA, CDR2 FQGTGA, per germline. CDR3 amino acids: CASSSSGLRGETQYF. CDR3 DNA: TGTGCCAGCAGTTCGAGCGGGCTGAGGGGAGAGACCCAGTACTTC.

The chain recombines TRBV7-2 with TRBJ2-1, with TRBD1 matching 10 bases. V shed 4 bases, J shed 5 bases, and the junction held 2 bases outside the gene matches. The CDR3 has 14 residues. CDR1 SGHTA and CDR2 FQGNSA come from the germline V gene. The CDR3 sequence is CASSSGQGHNEQFF. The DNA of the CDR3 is TGTGCCAGCAGCTCGGGACAGGGGCACAATGAGCAGTTCTTC.

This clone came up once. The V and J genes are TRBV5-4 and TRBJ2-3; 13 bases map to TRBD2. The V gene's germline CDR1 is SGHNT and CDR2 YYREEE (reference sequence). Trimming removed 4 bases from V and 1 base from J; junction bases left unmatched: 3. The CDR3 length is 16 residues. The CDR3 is CASSQGTSGGTDTQYF. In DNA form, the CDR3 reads TGTGCCAGCAGCCAAGGGACTAGCGGGGGCACAGATACGCAGTATTTT.

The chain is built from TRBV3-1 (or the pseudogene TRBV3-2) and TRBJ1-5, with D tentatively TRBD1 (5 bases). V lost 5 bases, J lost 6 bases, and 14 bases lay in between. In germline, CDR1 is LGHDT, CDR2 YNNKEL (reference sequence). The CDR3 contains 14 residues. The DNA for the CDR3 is TGTGCCAGCAGCTCCCGACAGACCGGTCAGCCCCAGCATTTT. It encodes CASSSRQTGQPQHF.

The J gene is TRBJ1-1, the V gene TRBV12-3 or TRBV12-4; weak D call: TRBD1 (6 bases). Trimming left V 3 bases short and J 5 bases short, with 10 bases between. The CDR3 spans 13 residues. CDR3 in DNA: TGTGCCAGCAGTTTTACCAGGGGAACTGAAGCTTTCTTT. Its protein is CASSFTRGTEAFF.

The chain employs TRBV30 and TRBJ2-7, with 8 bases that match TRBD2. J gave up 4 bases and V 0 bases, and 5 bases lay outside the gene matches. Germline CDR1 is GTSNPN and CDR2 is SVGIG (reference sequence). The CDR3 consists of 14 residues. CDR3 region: CAWSVGSGSYEQYF. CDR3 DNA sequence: TGTGCCTGGAGTGTAGGCAGCGGGAGTTACGAGCAGTACTTC.

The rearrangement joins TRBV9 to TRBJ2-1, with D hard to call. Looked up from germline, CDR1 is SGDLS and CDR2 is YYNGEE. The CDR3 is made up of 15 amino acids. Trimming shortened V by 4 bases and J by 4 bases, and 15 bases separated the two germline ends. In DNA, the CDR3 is TGTGCCAGCAGCATAGACGACACCGGATACAATGAGCAGTTCTTC. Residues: CASSIDDTGYNEQFF.